A selection of T cell receptor delta chains follows, all from one sample in a study of Vδ1+ human thymocytes. TCRdb used CATT to re-call clones from the multiplex PCR reads. In the table there are tens of thousands of delta-chain clones, about 16% of which are singletons. The sequencing sample was made of Vdelta1+ gamma-delta thymocytes from the thymus. The receptors originated from a girl under three years old who had congenital heart surgery. CDR3s include the opening cysteine and the closing phenylalanine or tryptophan. A D gene is named only where the DNA matches it firmly. Clone sizes are given selectively: once, few, many, or a class where the clone is expanded.

clone_size	j_call	d_call	v_call	cdr3_aa	cdr3_nt
.	TRDJ1	.	TRDV1	CALGNLVLSPDKLIF	TGTGCTCTTGGGAACCTGGTTCTCTCCCCCGATAAACTCATCTTT
few	TRDJ2	TRDD3	TRDV2	CACEIRNWGINSLTAQLFF	TGTGCCTGTGAAATTAGGAACTGGGGGATTAACTCTTTGACAGCACAACTCTTCTTT
.	TRDJ1	TRDD3	TRDV1	CALGELTTTGGRGIHDKLIF	TGTGCTCTTGGGGAACTCACGACTACCGGTGGGCGGGGGATACACGATAAACTCATCTTT
.	TRDJ1	TRDD3	TRDV1	CALGELAGLGDRYTDKFIF	TGTGCTCTTGGGGAACTGGCGGGCCTGGGGGACAGGTACACCGATAAATTCATCTTT
few	TRDJ1	.	TRDV1	CALGEPPTFPAPIKYKLIF	TGTGCTCTTGGGGAACCTCCGACCTTCCCCGCTCCGATAAAGTATAAACTCATCTTT
few	TRDJ1	TRDD3	TRDV1	CALGEILLLLGDTQKLIF	TGTGCTCTTGGGGAAATCCTACTCTTACTGGGGGATACGCAAAAACTCATCTTT
.	TRDJ1	.	TRDV1	CALGGPYRQVDKLIF	TGTGCTCTTGGGGGTCCATACAGACAGGTCGATAAACTCATCTTT
few	TRDJ1	TRDD3	TRDV1	CALGDPTSQQATVLGDHNDKLIF	TGTGCTCTTGGGGACCCCACGTCCCAACAGGCTACCGTACTGGGGGACCACAACGATAAACTCATCTTT
few	TRDJ1	.	TRDV1	CALGELRGFPDKLIF	TGTGCTCTTGGGGAACTCCGAGGGTTCCCCGATAAACTCATCTTT
few	TRDJ1	TRDD3	TRDV1	CALGEWGTPAQFLGDTRRLIDKLIF	TGCGCTCTTGGGGAGTGGGGGACTCCGGCGCAGTTTCTGGGGGATACGCGTCGACTGATCGATAAACTCATCTTC
.	TRDJ1	TRDD3	TRDV1	CALGEHNKFPWGMLDKLIF	TGTGCTCTTGGGGAACATAATAAATTCCCCTGGGGGATGCTCGATAAACTCATCTTT
.	TRDJ2	TRDD3	TRDV1	CALGEGGLPHPTGGLQITAQLFF	TGTGCTCTTGGGGAAGGGGGCCTTCCCCACCCTACTGGGGGACTCCAGATTACAGCACAACTCTTCTTT
.	TRDJ1	.	TRDV1	CALGELPSDGGTDKLIF	TGTGCTCTTGGGGAACTACCTTCGGATGGGGGCACCGATAAACTCATCTTT
.	TRDJ1	TRDD3	TRDV1	CALGGRPAAADKLIF	TGTGCCCTTGGGGGAAGGCCCGCTGCGGCGGATAAACTCATCTTT
.	TRDJ1	TRDD3	TRDV1	CALGETHGGYGTDKLIF	TGTGCTCTTGGGGAAACACATGGGGGATACGGGACCGATAAACTCATCTTT
once	TRDJ1	.	TRDV1	CALGELIATDKLIF	TGTGCTCTTGGGGAACTTATTGCAACCGATAAACTCATCTTT
few	TRDJ1	.	TRDV1	CALGEWPTGGRDTDKLIF	TGTGCTCTTGGGGAATGGCCTACGGGGGGGAGGGACACCGATAAACTCATCTTT
few	TRDJ1	TRDD3	TRAV29/DV5	CAASAPPSYPLVLGDTHTDKLIF	TGTGCAGCAAGCGCCCCCCCTTCCTACCCCCTAGTACTGGGGGATACGCACACCGATAAGCTCATCTTT
.	TRDJ1	.	TRDV1	CALGAPSLSTGGVYTDKLIF	TGTGCTCTTGGGGCCCCTTCCCTTTCTACCGGGGGAGTTTACACCGATAAACTCATCTTT
once	TRDJ1	TRDD3	TRDV1	CALGELPYSAWGIRGTDKLIF	TGTGCTCTTGGGGAACTGCCCTATTCGGCCTGGGGGATACGGGGCACCGATAAACTCATCTTT
.	TRDJ1	TRDD3	TRDV1	CALGERGIRVYTDKLIF	TGTGCTCTTGGGGAACGGGGGATACGGGTTTACACCGATAAACTCATCTTT
.	TRDJ1	.	TRDV1	CALGELGNRNKLIF	TGTGCTCTTGGGGAACTTGGGAACCGAAATAAACTCATCTTT
.	TRDJ1	.	TRDV1	CALGVQGVRADKLIF	TGTGCTCTTGGGGTCCAGGGGGTTAGGGCCGATAAACTCATCTTT
few	TRDJ1	.	TRDV1	CALGKGCMFPLGTDKLIF	TGTGCTCTTGGGAAAGGTTGCATGTTCCCACTGGGCACCGATAAACTCATCTTT
.	TRDJ1	.	TRDV1	CALGERGPVYTDKLIF	TGTGCTCTTGGGGAACGGGGTCCCGTGTACACCGATAAACTCATCTTT
few	TRDJ1	TRDD3	TRDV1	CALGAVPKTGGYKMRYTDKLIF	TGTGCTCTTGGGGCCGTTCCTAAAACTGGGGGATACAAAATGAGGTACACCGATAAACTCATCTTT